These 13 T cell receptor beta chains originate from one sample sequenced in a study of blood T cell repertoires in COVID-19. Clones were read by immunoSEQ multiplex PCR, and TCRdb kept only the in-frame ones, dropping some. The repertoire holds about 330,000 clones, with 85% as singletons. Source material: peripheral blood. The receptor set was obtained from a human donor in a cohort sampled during active COVID-19.

The chain employs TRBV30 and TRBJ2-1; no clear D gene. The CDR3 is 11 residues long. Germline values: CDR1 GTSNPN, CDR2 SVGIG (reference sequence). Trimming took off 3 bases at V and 9 bases at J, with 9 bases between the two ends. This CDR3 is CAWSRILEQFF. The DNA for the CDR3 is TGTGCCTGGAGCAGGATACTTGAGCAGTTCTTC.

This clone was counted between two and nine times. The rearrangement links TRBV29-1 to TRBJ2-4, with D unclear. Trimming took 5 bases from V and 0 from J, leaving 20 bases between them. Germline assignment: CDR1 SQVTM and CDR2 ANQGSEA. The length of the CDR3 is 17 residues. This CDR3 reads CSVLGRDDLLAKNIQYF. The CDR3 DNA is TGCAGCGTTCTGGGCAGAGATGATTTGTTAGCCAAAAACATTCAGTACTTC. Full variable domain (remainder filled in from reference TRBV29-1 and TRBJ2-4): SAVISQKPSRDICQRGTSLTIQCQVDSQVTMMFWYRQQPGQSLTLIATANQGSEATYESGFVIDKFPISRPNLTFSTLTVSNMSPEDSSIYLCSVLGRDDLLAKNIQYFGAGTRLSVL.

The chain has TRBV18 and TRBJ2-7; D perhaps matches TRBD1 (5 bases). The ends were cut back, 3 bases at V and 5 bases at J, with 23 bases in the middle. This CDR3 has 17 amino acids. Germline V gene lookup returns CDR1 KGHSH and CDR2 LQKENI. CDR3 in amino acids: CASSPSPGSIDQHEQYF. CDR3 DNA: TGTGCCAGCTCACCGAGTCCAGGGTCTATCGATCAGCACGAGCAGTACTTC. Drawing the rest from reference TRBV18 and TRBJ2-7, the complete variable domain is NAGVMQNPRHLVRRRGQEARLRCSPMKGHSHVYWYRQLPEEGLKFMVYLQKENIIDESGMPKERFSAEFPKEGPSILRIQQVVRGDSAAYFCASSPSPGSIDQHEQYFGPGTRLTVT.

This chain links TRBV7-9 with TRBJ2-2; 9 bases are a match to TRBD1. This CDR3 comprises 17 residues. The germline V gene has CDR1 SEHNR and CDR2 FQNEAQ (reference sequence). The V gene end was trimmed by 5 bases and the J gene end by 3 bases; junction bases not matched to a gene: 10. The CDR3 DNA reads as TGTGCCAGCAGCGAAAAAACAGGGGGCCGTGACACCGGGGAGCTGTTTTTT. It codes for CASSEKTGGRDTGELFF.

The rearrangement uses TRBV11-3 and TRBJ2-1; D is uncertain. From germline, CDR1 is SGHNT and CDR2 YENEEA. The CDR3 is made up of 12 amino acids. Between the trimmed V and J ends, which lost 1 base and 10 bases, there was a span of 8 bases. The CDR3 spells CASSLGWAEQFF. The CDR3 bases are TGTGCCAGCAGCTTAGGTTGGGCAGAGCAGTTCTTC.

This chain uses TRBV30 with TRBJ2-7; 9 nucleotides match TRBD1. Germline-derived CDR1 and CDR2 are GTSNPN and SVGIG (reference sequence). J lost 5 bases, V lost 4 bases, and 15 bases had no gene match. This CDR3 region has 16 residues. CDR3 sequence reads: CAWNGGTGSLWDEQYF. The CDR3, as DNA: TGTGCCTGGAACGGCGGGACAGGGAGTCTTTGGGACGAGCAGTACTTC.

This clone has more than one count but fewer than ten. CDR3 sequence: CASSPGRSTDTQYF. The CDR3 region has the DNA TGTGCCAGCTCACCGGGGAGAAGCACAGATACGCAGTATTTT. The rearrangement joins TRBV18 to TRBJ2-3; a possible D gene is TRBD2 (5 bases). Looked up from germline, CDR1 is KGHSH and CDR2 is LQKENI. The CDR3 is made up of 14 amino acids. The V end lost 3 bases, the J end lost 0 bases, and 7 bases lay between the germline ends.

This clone was recorded a few times. The J gene is TRBJ1-6, the V gene TRBV10-3, with a tentative D call TRBD1 (5 bases). The CDR3 covers 14 residues. V was clipped by 0 bases and J by 6 bases, with 6 bases between them. In germline, CDR1 is ENHRY, CDR2 SYGVKD. The CDR3 DNA follows: TGTGCCATCAGTGAGTCGGGGGGTAATTCACCCCTCCACTTT. Its translation: CAISESGGNSPLHF.

CDR3 sequence (DNA): TGTGCCAGCAGCAGGACTTATTCTGGTTATGGCTACACCTTC. It is translated as CASSRTYSGYGYTF. The chain recombines TRBV6-5 with TRBJ1-2; no reliable D call. Germline lookup yields CDR1 MNHEY and CDR2 SVGAGI. Trimming shortened V by 6 bases and J by 5 bases, and 16 bases separated the two germline ends. The CDR3 is 14 residues long.

The DNA of the CDR3 is TGTGCCAGCAGGGATACAGGGGGCATCTATGGCTACACCTTC. Translated, it gives CASRDTGGIYGYTF. The rearrangement joins TRBV6-5 to TRBJ1-2, with 9 nucleotides matching TRBD1. The CDR3 contains 14 residues. The germline V gene has CDR1 MNHEY and CDR2 SVGAGI. The V and J ends lost 6 bases and 4 bases, in that order; junction bases with no gene match: 6.

The chain couples TRBV12-3 or TRBV12-4 to TRBJ1-1, with D uncertain. Trimming pared 2 bases from V and 0 bases from J, leaving 4 bases between. The CDR3 loop spans 13 amino acids. The CDR3 coding sequence is TGTGCCAGCAGTTTATACATGAACACTGAAGCTTTCTTT. It encodes CASSLYMNTEAFF.

This clone was recorded once. CDR3 DNA sequence: TGTGCCAGCATGCAAGAAACAGGCGCCCTTGAAGCTTTCTTT. Translating it yields CASMQETGALEAFF. The J gene is TRBJ1-1, the V gene TRBV7-8, with a possible D match to TRBD1 (5 bases). Trimming took off 7 bases at V and 7 bases at J, with 19 bases between the two ends. Germline CDR1 SGHVS, CDR2 FQNEAQ. The CDR3 extends over 14 amino acids.

The chain has TRBV7-9 and TRBJ1-1; the match to TRBD1 covers 7 bases. This CDR3 has 13 amino acids. Germline values: CDR1 SEHNR, CDR2 FQNEAQ (reference sequence). The junction had 6 bases not matched to a gene; V was cut back by 3 bases and J by 8 bases. The CDR3 sequence is CASSLGQSQEAFF. As DNA, the CDR3 is TGTGCCAGCAGCTTGGGACAGAGCCAAGAAGCTTTCTTT.